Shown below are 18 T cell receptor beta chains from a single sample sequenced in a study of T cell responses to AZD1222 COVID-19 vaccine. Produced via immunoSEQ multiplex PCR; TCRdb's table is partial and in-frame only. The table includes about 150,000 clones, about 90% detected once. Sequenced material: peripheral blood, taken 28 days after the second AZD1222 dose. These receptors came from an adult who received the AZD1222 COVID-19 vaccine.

The CDR3 region has the DNA TGCGCCAGCAGCCAGCTGCATTCGTTTAGCGGGACAGAGACAGATACGCAGTATTTT. As protein: CASSQLHSFSGTETDTQYF. The V and J genes are TRBV4-3 and TRBJ2-3, with D possibly TRBD2 on 8 matching bases. The CDR3 runs to 19 residues. V lost 3 bases to trimming and J lost 3 bases, with 25 bases between them. Germline values: CDR1 LGHNA, CDR2 YSLEER.

In nucleotides, the CDR3 is TGTGCCAGCAGCCCCCCGACCTTAGGGCCTAATTCACCCCTCCACTTT. Its protein is CASSPPTLGPNSPLHF. The gene calls are TRBV5-4 and TRBJ1-6, with D unresolved. Germline V lookup: CDR1 SGHNT, CDR2 YYREEE (reference sequence). The CDR3 has 16 amino acids. The germline V and J ends were trimmed by 4 bases and 6 bases, with 17 bases remaining between them.

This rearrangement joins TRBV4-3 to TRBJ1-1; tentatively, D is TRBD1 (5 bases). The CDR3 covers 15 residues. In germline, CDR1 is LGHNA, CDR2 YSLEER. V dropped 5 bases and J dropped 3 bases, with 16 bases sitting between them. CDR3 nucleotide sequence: TGCGCCAGCAGCTCGACCCCCCAGGGCGACACTGAAGCTTTCTTT. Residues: CASSSTPQGDTEAFF.

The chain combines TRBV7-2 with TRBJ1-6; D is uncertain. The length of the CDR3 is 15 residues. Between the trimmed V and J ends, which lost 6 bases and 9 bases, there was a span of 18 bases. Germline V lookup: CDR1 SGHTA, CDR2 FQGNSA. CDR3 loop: CASSSKMGGASPLHF. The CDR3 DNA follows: TGTGCCAGCAGTTCAAAGATGGGCGGTGCTTCACCCCTCCACTTT.

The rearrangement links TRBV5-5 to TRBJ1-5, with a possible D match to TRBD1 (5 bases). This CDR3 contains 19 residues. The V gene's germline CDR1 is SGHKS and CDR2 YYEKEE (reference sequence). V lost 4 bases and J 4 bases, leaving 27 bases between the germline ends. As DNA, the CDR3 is TGTGCCAGCAGCCCGGCCTCGGGAAGTGGGGCAGGACCTAATCAGCCCCAGCATTTT. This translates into CASSPASGSGAGPNQPQHF.

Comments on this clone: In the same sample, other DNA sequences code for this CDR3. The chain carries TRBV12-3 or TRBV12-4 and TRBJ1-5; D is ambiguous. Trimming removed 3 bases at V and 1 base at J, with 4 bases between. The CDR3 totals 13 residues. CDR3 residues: CASSLGSNQPQHF. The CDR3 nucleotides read TGTGCCAGCAGTTTGGGGAGCAATCAGCCCCAGCATTTT.

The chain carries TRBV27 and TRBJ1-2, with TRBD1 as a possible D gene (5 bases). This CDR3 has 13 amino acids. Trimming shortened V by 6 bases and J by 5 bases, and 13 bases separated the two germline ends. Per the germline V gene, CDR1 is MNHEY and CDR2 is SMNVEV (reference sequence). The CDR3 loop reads CASRQGARYGYTF. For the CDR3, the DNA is TGTGCCAGCAGGCAAGGGGCGCGGTATGGCTACACCTTC.

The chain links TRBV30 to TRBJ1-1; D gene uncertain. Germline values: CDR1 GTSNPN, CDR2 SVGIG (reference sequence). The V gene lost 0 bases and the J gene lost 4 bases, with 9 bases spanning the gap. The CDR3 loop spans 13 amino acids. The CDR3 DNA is TGTGCCTGGAGTGTCCGCGGCGTCACTGAAGCTTTCTTT. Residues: CAWSVRGVTEAFF.

For the CDR3, the DNA is TGTGCCAGCAGTTTGGGCCGATCCTACGAGCAGTACTTC. It is translated as CASSLGRSYEQYF. J is TRBJ2-7 and V is TRBV12-3 or TRBV12-4; D not certain. The ends were cut back, 3 bases at V and 1 base at J, with 7 bases in the middle. The CDR3 totals 13 residues.

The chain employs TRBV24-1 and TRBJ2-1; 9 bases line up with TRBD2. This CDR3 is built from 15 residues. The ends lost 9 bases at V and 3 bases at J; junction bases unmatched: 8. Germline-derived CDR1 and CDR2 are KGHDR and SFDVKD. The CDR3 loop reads CATGGTRGGYNEQFF. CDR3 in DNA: TGTGCCACCGGAGGGACGCGGGGGGGCTACAATGAGCAGTTCTTC.

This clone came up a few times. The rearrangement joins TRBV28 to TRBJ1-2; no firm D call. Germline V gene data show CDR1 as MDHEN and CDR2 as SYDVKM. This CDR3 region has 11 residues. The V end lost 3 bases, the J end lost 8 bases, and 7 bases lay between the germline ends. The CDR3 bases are TGTGCCAGCAGTTTGAACGAGGGCTACACCTTC. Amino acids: CASSLNEGYTF.

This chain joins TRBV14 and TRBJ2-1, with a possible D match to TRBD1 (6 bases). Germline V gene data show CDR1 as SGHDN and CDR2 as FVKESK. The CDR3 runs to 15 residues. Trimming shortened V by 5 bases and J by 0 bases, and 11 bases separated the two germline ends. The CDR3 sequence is CASSYGQSSYNEQFF. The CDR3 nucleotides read TGTGCCAGCAGCTATGGACAGAGCTCCTACAATGAGCAGTTCTTC.

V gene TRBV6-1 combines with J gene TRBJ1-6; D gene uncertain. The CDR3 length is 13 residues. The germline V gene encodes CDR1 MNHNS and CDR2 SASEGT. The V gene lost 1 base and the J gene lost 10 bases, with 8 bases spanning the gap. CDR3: CASSEVERSPLHF. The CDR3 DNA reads TGTGCCAGCAGTGAAGTTGAGAGATCACCCCTCCACTTT.

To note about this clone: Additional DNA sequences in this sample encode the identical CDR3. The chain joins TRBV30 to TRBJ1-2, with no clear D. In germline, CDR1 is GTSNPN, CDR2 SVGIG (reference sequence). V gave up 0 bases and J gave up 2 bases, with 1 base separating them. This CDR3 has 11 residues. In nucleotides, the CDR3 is TGTGCCTGGAGTGTAAACTATGGCTACACCTTC. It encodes CAWSVNYGYTF.

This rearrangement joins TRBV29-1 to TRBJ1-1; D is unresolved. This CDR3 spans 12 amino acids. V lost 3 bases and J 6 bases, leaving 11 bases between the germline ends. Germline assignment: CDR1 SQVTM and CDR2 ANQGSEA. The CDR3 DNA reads TGCAGCGTTGAGGGGAAAGGGTCTGAAGCTTTCTTT. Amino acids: CSVEGKGSEAFF.

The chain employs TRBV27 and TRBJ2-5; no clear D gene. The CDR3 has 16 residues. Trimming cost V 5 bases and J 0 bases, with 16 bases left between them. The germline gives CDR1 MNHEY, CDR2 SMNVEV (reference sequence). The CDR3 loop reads CASSAISVMYQETQYF. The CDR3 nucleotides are TGTGCCAGCAGTGCGATCAGCGTAATGTACCAAGAGACCCAGTACTTC.

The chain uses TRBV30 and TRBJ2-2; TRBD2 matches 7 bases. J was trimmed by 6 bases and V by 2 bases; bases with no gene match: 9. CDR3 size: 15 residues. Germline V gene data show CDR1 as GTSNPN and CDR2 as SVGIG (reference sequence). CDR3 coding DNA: TGTGCCTGGAGTAAAGGGAGGGGAGCTCCCGGGGAGCTGTTTTTT. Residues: CAWSKGRGAPGELFF.

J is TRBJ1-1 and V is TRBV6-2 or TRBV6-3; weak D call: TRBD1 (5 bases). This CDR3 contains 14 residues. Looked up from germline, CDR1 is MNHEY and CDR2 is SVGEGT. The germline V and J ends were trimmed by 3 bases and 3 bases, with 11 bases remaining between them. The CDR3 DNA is TGTGCCAGCAGTTATGGGGGTGGTGACACTGAAGCTTTCTTT. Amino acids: CASSYGGGDTEAFF.